This passage covers 16 T cell receptor beta chains from one sample sequenced in a study of T cells in Graves' hyperthyroidism and ophthalmopathy. Amplified TCR beta CDR3 regions came from RNA transcripts. When the TCR CDR3 underwent first-round RT-PCR, the HTBI primer set was used. TCRdb passed the multiplex PCR reads through MiXCR, listing each CDR3 protein once. The data hold hundreds of thousands of distinct CDR3 sequences, with less than 30% observed a single time. Sequencing was carried out using blood. Receptor source: a man aged 35 to 55 with Graves' hyperthyroidism that later progressed to Graves' ophthalmopathy.

The chain carries TRBV19 and TRBJ1-5; 8 nucleotides line up with TRBD1. The CDR3 is 15 residues long. Germline values: CDR1 LNHDA, CDR2 SQIVND (reference sequence). The V gene end was trimmed by 5 bases and the J gene end by 9 bases; junction bases not matched to a gene: 12. CDR3 in amino acids: CASSQSLTDRVPQHF. CDR3 bases: TGTGCCAGTAGTCAGAGTTTGACGGACAGGGTGCCCCAGCATTTT. Variable domain in full (rest from reference TRBV19 and TRBJ1-5): DGGITQSPKYLFRKEGQNVTLSCEQNLNHDAMYWYRQDPGQGLRLIYYSQIVNDFQKGDIAEGYSVSREKKESFPLTVTSAQKNPTAFYLCASSQSLTDRVPQHFGDGTRLSIL.

The genes are TRBV7-2 and TRBJ2-7; 8 bases line up with TRBD1. V trimming: 1 base; J trimming: 5 bases; junction bases outside the gene matches: 7. Germline V lookup: CDR1 SGHTA, CDR2 FQGNSA. The CDR3 is 15 residues long. The CDR3 spells CASSLGLGQGNEQYF. In DNA, the CDR3 is TGTGCCAGCAGCTTAGGTTTAGGACAGGGTAACGAGCAGTACTTC.

The sample holds many counts of this clonotype. The genes are TRBV6-1 and TRBJ2-5, with 16 bases lining up with TRBD2. The CDR3 sequence is 17 residues long. The J segment lost 5 bases and the V segment lost 5 bases, leaving 8 bases of the junction unmatched. Per germline, CDR1 MNHNS and CDR2 SASEGT. The CDR3 region has the DNA TGTGCCAGCAGTCCCAGGGGACTAGCGGGAGGGAGTGAGACCCAGTACTTC. Translated: CASSPRGLAGGSETQYF.

This clonotype was observed many times. This chain joins TRBV7-2 and TRBJ2-7; D is uncertain. CDR1 is SGHTA, CDR2 FQGNSA, per germline. This CDR3 contains 14 residues. With 1 base removed from V and 8 bases from J, the gap between germline ends came to 15 bases. The CDR3 nucleotides read TGTGCCAGCAGCTTAGTCGTTCGGCAGTACCAGCAGTACTTC. Amino acid sequence: CASSLVVRQYQQYF.

This clonotype has ten or more counts. This chain's CDR3 is CASSERGGSDNSPLHF. CDR3 bases: TGTGCCAGCAGTGAACGGGGAGGGAGCGATAATTCACCCCTCCACTTT. The rearrangement joins TRBV6-1 to TRBJ1-6; the D is unclear. V was cut by 2 bases and J by 5 bases, with 13 bases left in between. The CDR3 extends over 16 amino acids. Germline loops: CDR1 MNHNS, CDR2 SASEGT.

This clonotype was recorded many times. The chain combines TRBV6-2 or TRBV6-3 with TRBJ2-2; 10 bases fit TRBD2. V gave up 5 bases and J gave up 0 bases; unmatched junction bases: 12. The length of the CDR3 is 19 residues. Germline CDR1 is MNHEY and CDR2 is SVGEGT. The DNA for the CDR3 is TGTGCCAGCAGTCGGGCAACTAGCGGGACCCACGCGAACACCGGGGAGCTGTTTTTT. Translated, it gives CASSRATSGTHANTGELFF.

This clonotype appeared many times. The V gene is TRBV11-1, the J gene TRBJ1-6, with D perhaps TRBD1 (6 bases). Germline CDR1 and CDR2: SGHAT and FQDESV (reference sequence). Between the trimmed V and J ends, which lost 2 bases and 10 bases, there was a span of 15 bases. This CDR3 spans 15 amino acids. Here the CDR3 reads CASSLLDRGKSPLHF. The CDR3 DNA reads TGTGCCAGCAGCTTATTGGATAGGGGGAAATCACCCCTCCACTTT.

This clonotype was detected ten times or more. This chain links TRBV12-3 or TRBV12-4 with TRBJ2-1; TRBD2 aligns across 12 bases. The length of the CDR3 is 18 residues. The ends lost 5 bases at V and 0 bases at J; junction bases unmatched: 8. The DNA for the CDR3 is TGTGCCAGCAGTCGGGGACTAGCGGGTTATGACTCCTACAATGAGCAGTTCTTC. Protein: CASSRGLAGYDSYNEQFF.

This chain uses TRBV12-3 or TRBV12-4 with TRBJ1-2; D is possibly TRBD1 (5 bases). The V and J ends lost 5 bases and 1 base respectively, with 11 bases between them. This CDR3 comprises 14 residues. The CDR3 loop reads CASSGGPINYGYTF. CDR3 nucleotides: TGTGCCAGCAGTGGGGGACCGATTAACTATGGCTACACCTTC.

The chain recombines TRBV11-2 with TRBJ1-1; 10 bases agree with TRBD1. V shed 3 bases, J shed 3 bases, and the junction held 1 base outside the gene matches. The CDR3 has 14 residues. From germline, CDR1 is SGHAT and CDR2 FQNNGV. The CDR3 protein is CASSFGQGDTEAFF. The CDR3 DNA reads as TGTGCCAGCAGCTTTGGACAGGGGGACACTGAAGCTTTCTTT.

The rearrangement uses TRBV7-2 and TRBJ2-5, with D uncertain. Germline lookup yields CDR1 SGHTA and CDR2 FQGNSA. The CDR3 extends over 12 amino acids. Trimming cost V 9 bases and J 3 bases, with 11 bases left between them. In DNA form, the CDR3 reads TGTGCCAGTGCTCAGAGAAAAGAGACCCAGTACTTC. Translated: CASAQRKETQYF. Looking up the rest from reference TRBV7-2 and TRBJ2-5 gives the full variable domain: GAGVSQSPSNKVTEKGKDVELRCDPISGHTALYWYRQSLGQGLEFLIYFQGNSAPDKSGLPSDRFSAERTGGSVSTLTIQRTQQEDSAVYLCASAQRKETQYFGPGTRLLVL.

This chain uses TRBV29-1 with TRBJ2-5; a possible D gene is TRBD2 (6 bases). The germline V and J ends were trimmed by 1 base and 2 bases, with 11 bases remaining between them. The CDR3 runs 14 residues. CDR1 is SQVTM and CDR2 is ANQGSEA in the germline V gene. The CDR3 loop is CSVEVAGRQETQYF. The CDR3 DNA sequence: TGCAGCGTTGAAGTCGCGGGACGACAAGAGACCCAGTACTTC. The full variable domain, its missing parts supplied by reference TRBV29-1 and TRBJ2-5, is SAVISQKPSRDICQRGTSLTIQCQVDSQVTMMFWYRQQPGQSLTLIATANQGSEATYESGFVIDKFPISRPNLTFSTLTVSNMSPEDSSIYLCSVEVAGRQETQYFGPGTRLLVL.

This clonotype was observed many times. J is TRBJ1-1 and V is TRBV11-3; no definite D call. There are 14 residues in the CDR3. V dropped 2 bases and J dropped 5 bases, with 12 bases sitting between them. Per germline, CDR1 SGHNT and CDR2 YENEEA. This CDR3 reads CASSLTTMGTEAFF. CDR3 coding DNA: TGTGCCAGCAGCTTAACAACTATGGGGACTGAAGCTTTCTTT.

The gene calls are TRBV11-2 and TRBJ2-7; 9 bases align to TRBD2. From germline, CDR1 is SGHAT and CDR2 FQNNGV. The CDR3 is 17 amino acids. Trimming took 1 base from V and 0 from J; bases not matched to a gene: 7. The CDR3 DNA reads TGTGCCAGCAGCTTAGGGATGAGCGGGAGGAGCTCCTACGAGCAGTACTTC. This sequence encodes CASSLGMSGRSSYEQYF.

In this sample, this clonotype turned up many times. This rearrangement joins TRBV12-3 or TRBV12-4 to TRBJ2-7; tentative D call: TRBD2 (6 bases). This CDR3 has 14 residues. V lost 5 bases, J lost 3 bases, and 14 bases lay in between. CDR3 region: CASSRDSKYYEQYF. The CDR3 DNA sequence: TGTGCCAGCAGTCGGGACTCAAAGTACTACGAGCAGTACTTC.

This sequence joins TRBV27 and TRBJ1-1; possibly TRBD1 for D (5 bases). The germline V gene encodes CDR1 MNHEY and CDR2 SMNVEV (reference sequence). This CDR3 contains 14 residues. V shed 6 bases and J shed 4 bases, with 15 bases lying between them. Written as DNA, the CDR3 is TGTGCCAGCAGCCGACAGACACGGGGCACTGAAGCTTTCTTT. Translating gives CASSRQTRGTEAFF.